The clone carrying this T cell receptor (beta chain) occurred a few times. The sample originates from a study of blood T cell repertoires in COVID-19. As originally analysed: Nucleated cell number was recorded as an estimate derived from reference gene primer amplification. Profiled with immunoSEQ multiplex PCR; TCRdb holds only in-frame clones, not every one. For V, J and clone size, that table is used; D and trimming come from the DNA. The sample lists 200,000 to 250,000 clones, approximately 84% occurring once. V lost 3 bases and J lost 2, with 8 bases in between. CDR3 length equals 13 residues. Germline V gene sequence: CDR1 DFQATT, CDR2 SNEGSKA (reference sequence).

The chain links TRBV20-1 to TRBJ1-3; D may be TRBD1 (5 bases). The receptor comes from an elderly woman with COVID-19, enrolled during active disease. Input material: peripheral blood. CDR3 DNA sequence: TGCAGTGCTAGTGCGGACACTGGAAACACCATATATTTT. Its protein product is CSASADTGNTIYF.